Below, one T cell receptor beta chain is given with its context. No antigen is known for it. The sample holds no much larger clone one base away, and base qualities are not on file. This specimen belongs to a study of PD-1 blockade in classical Hodgkin lymphoma (dated by TCRdb to 2019 to 2021). As for the study more broadly: Nivolumab dosing was 3 mg/kg intravenously every 2 weeks, continuing until either disease progression or unacceptable toxicity. The study used TCR beta sequencing and CyTOF to define a peripheral blood immune signature of response to PD-1 blockade in classical Hodgkin lymphoma.

Per the publication, the time point label means: cycle 4 day 1 (C4D1), after less than seven weeks of nivolumab. Relapse after autologous stem cell transplantation had occurred in all trial patients, and cohorts A, B and C were distinguished by prior brentuximab vedotin exposure. The trial cohort comprised some 60 patients with relapsed/refractory classical Hodgkin lymphoma whose best overall responses were complete response, partial response or progressive disease. Single-agent nivolumab was administered to trial patients in the multi-cohort phase II CheckMate 205 trial. An independent review committee assessed best overall response using the 2007 International Working Group response criteria. Trial PBMCs were obtained immediately prior to nivolumab initiation (C1D1) and on therapy at cycle 2 day 1 and cycle 4 day 1. Peripheral blood was collected in 8 mL Vacutainer Cell Preparation Tubes, from which PBMCs were isolated by centrifugation and then cryopreserved.

Study-wide findings and limitations: The study was restricted to a single clinical trial cohort, and the causes of repertoire differences, possibly disease activity or prior therapy, were left undefined. Baseline diversity similar to that of newly diagnosed patients was observed in trial patients achieving complete response, whereas significantly lower diversity was observed in partial responders and progressors. Lower diversity was seen in patients whose nivolumab began less than 1 year after ASCT, and these patients were left out of later analyses so that immune reconstitution would not confound the results. Baseline TCR diversity was reported to be lower in newly diagnosed patients than in healthy donors, and even lower in relapsed/refractory patients. By C4D1, a significant rise was seen in CD4+ TCR diversity but not in CD8+ TCR diversity (p=0.0027 vs p=0.16), and the rise was most apparent among complete responders (p=0.02).

CDR1 and CDR2, per the germline V gene (reference sequence), are MNHEY and SMNVEV. The CDR3 measures 14 amino acids from cysteine to phenylalanine. Only the CDR3 portion is preserved as DNA: 42 bases, with reading frame beginning at the first base. V gives up 2 bases and J gives up 7 bases, and the segment between their germline ends measures 11 bases. The Qiagen DNeasy kit was used to extract genomic DNA from unsorted PBMCs and from the negatively selected CD4+ and CD8+ fractions. TCR beta CDR3 regions were amplified by immunoSEQ multiplex PCR using primers annealing to V and J segments. A synthetic immune receptor repertoire was used to minimize amplification bias, and remaining bias was computationally removed after sequencing. Concerning the study's data processing: Custom Python scripts were used to quantify repertoire diversity as the Shannon entropy index. The unsorted, CD4+ and CD8+ repertoires were each analyzed separately, with the exception of combined analyses, where CD4+ and CD8+ sequences were merged in silico. Clonal expansion was defined as at least a 2-fold frequency increase after treatment relative to C1D1, with a pseudocount of 0.5 for undetected baseline clones. Singleton clones were defined as clones with 0 or 1 copy at C1D1, and non-singleton clones were defined as clones with 2 or more copies. Clones expanded in unsorted samples were annotated as CD4+, CD8+ or unknown by matching protein sequences in sorted samples from the same patient. Diversity changes from C1D1 to C4D1 were tested in paired samples using Wilcoxon tests. This is the immuneACCESS table as TCRdb keeps it, with only in-frame sequences that have V and J called. A part of the clones is gone; compared with another copy, unresolved V genes explain less than half, and the rest is unexplained. V, J and clone size are those of that table, while D and trimming were read from the DNA. For this sample there are 7,000 to 8,500 clones; over 80% appear just once. In total, the top ten clones hold 25% to 35% of the sample.

The input for sequencing was peripheral blood mononuclear cells (PBMCs), taken before the fourth cycle of nivolumab. Recombination connected TRBV27 to TRBJ1-4, with TRBD1 tentatively as D gene (5 bases match). This sequence was found in a human donor with classical Hodgkin lymphoma. The CDR3 has the sequence CASSLEGRGEKLFF. The nucleotides are TGTGCCAGCAGTTTAGAGGGGCGGGGTGAAAAACTGTTTTTT.